Listed here is a single TCR beta chain. This entry comes from a study of blood T cell repertoires in COVID-19. About the study: T cells, B-cell-depleted T cells, or PBMCs supplied cDNA or gDNA.

The CDR3 contains 15 residues. V gave up 6 bases and J gave up 0 bases, with 15 bases separating them. Germline V gives CDR1 LNHDA, CDR2 SQIVND (reference sequence). In the source study's methods: Reference gene primers were amplified, and this amplification served to estimate nucleated cell counts. Data came from immunoSEQ multiplex PCR; TCRdb stores just in-frame clones and leaves some out. V, J and clone size are taken as reported in that table, and D and trimming were inferred from the DNA itself. The sample has over 150,000 clones, approximately 91% seen once; the top ten hold more than 2%. This receptor was identified in a man younger than 35 with acute or convalescent COVID-19. Sequenced sample: peripheral blood. J is TRBJ2-7 and V is TRBV19; D gene uncertain. The CDR3 DNA reads TGTGCCAGTAGGAGATTTAACGAAAACTCCTACGAGCAGTACTTC. Translating gives CASRRFNENSYEQYF.